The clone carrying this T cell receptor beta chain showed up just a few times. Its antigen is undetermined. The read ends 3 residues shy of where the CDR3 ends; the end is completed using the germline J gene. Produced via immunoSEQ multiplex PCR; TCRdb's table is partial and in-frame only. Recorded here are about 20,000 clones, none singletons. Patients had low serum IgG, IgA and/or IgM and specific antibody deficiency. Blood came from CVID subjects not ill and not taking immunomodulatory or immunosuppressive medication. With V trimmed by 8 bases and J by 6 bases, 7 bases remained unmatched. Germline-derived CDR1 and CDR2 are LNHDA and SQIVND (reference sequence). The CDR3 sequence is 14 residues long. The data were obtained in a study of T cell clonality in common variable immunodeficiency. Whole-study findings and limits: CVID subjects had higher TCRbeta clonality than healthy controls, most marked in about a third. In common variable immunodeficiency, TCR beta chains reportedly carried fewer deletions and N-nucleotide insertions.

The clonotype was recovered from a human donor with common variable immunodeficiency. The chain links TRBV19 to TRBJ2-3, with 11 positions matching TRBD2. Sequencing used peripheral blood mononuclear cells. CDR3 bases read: TGTGCCAGTCTAGCGGGGGGCCGGGGGGATACG. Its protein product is CASLAGGRGDT. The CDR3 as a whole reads CASLAGGRGDTQYF.